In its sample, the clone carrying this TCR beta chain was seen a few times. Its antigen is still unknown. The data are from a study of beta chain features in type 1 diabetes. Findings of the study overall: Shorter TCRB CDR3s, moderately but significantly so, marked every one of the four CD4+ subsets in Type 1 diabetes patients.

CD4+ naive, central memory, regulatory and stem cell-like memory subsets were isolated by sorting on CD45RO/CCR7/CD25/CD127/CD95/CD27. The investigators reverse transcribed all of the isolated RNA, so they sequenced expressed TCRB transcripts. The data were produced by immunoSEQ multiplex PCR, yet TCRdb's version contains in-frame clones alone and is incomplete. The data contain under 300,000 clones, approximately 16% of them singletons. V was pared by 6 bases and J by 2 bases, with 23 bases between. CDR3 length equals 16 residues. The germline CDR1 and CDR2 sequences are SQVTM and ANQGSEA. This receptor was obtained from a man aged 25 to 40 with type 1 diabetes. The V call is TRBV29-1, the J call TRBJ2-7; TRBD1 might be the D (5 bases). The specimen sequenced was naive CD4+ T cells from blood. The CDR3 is CSVEWAGRQRTYEQYF. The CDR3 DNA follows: TGCAGCGTGGAGTGGGCCGGAAGACAGCGTACCTACGAGCAGTACTTC.